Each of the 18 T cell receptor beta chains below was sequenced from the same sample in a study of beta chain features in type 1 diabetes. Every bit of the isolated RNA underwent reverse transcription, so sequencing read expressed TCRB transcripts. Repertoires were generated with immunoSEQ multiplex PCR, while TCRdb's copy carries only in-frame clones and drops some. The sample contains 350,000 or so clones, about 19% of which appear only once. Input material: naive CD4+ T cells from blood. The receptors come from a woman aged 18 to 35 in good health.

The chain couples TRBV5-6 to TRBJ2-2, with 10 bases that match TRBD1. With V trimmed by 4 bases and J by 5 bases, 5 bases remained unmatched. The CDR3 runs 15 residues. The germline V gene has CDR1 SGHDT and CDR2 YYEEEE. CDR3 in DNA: TGTGCCAGCAGCGTTCCGGGACAGGGGACCGGGGAGCTGTTTTTT. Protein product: CASSVPGQGTGELFF.

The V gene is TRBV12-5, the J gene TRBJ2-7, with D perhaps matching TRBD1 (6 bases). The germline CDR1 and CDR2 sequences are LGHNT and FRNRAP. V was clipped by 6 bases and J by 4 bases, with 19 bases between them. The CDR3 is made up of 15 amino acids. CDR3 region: CASGVGTPGAYEQYF. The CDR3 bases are TGTGCTAGTGGGGTCGGGACGCCAGGGGCTTACGAGCAGTACTTC.

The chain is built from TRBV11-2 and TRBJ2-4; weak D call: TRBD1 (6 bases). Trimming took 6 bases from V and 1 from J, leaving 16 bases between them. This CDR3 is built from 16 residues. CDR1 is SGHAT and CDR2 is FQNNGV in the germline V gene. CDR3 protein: CASRDWRQGAKNIQYF. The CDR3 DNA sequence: TGTGCCAGCAGGGATTGGCGTCAGGGGGCCAAAAACATTCAGTACTTC.

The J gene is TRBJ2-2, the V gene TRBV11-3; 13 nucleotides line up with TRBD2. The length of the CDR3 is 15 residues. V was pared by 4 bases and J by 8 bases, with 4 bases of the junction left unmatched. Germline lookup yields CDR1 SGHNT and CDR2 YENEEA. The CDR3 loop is CASSSGLAGVGELFF. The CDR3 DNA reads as TGTGCCAGCAGCTCAGGACTAGCGGGAGTAGGGGAGCTGTTTTTT.

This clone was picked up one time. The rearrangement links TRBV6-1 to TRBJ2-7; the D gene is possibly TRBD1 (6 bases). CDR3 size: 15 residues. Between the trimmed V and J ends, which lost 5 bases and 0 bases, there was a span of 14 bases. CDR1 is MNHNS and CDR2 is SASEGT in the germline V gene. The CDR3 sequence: CASSIETGSSYEQYF. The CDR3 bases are TGTGCCAGCAGTATTGAGACAGGTAGCTCCTACGAGCAGTACTTC.

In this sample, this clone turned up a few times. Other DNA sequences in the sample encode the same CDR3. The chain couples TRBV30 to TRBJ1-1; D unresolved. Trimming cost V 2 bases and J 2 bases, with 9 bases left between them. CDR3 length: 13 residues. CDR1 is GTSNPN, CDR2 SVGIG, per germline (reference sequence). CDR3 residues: CAWSQEANTEAFF. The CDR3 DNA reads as TGTGCCTGGAGTCAGGAGGCTAACACTGAAGCTTTCTTT.

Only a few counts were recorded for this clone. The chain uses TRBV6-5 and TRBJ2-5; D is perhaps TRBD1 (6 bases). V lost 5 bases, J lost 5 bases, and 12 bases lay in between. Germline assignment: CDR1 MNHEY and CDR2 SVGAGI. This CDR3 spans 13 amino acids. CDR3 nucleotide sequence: TGTGCCAGCAGTCAGGGGACAACCGAGACCCAGTACTTC. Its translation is CASSQGTTETQYF.

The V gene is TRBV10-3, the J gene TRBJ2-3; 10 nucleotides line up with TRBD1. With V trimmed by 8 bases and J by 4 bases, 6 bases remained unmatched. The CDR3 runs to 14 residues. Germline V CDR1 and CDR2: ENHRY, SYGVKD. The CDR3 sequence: CAIGGQGNSDTQYF. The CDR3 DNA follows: TGTGCCATCGGGGGACAGGGGAATTCAGATACGCAGTATTTT.

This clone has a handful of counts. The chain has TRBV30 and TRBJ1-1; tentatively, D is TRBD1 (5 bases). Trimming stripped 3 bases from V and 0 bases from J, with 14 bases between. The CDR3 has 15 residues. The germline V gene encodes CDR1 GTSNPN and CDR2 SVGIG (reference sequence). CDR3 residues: CAWSIRRGMNTEAFF. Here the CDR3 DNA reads TGTGCCTGGAGCATCAGACGGGGGATGAACACTGAAGCTTTCTTT.

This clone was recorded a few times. The CDR3 loop is CAWIAGGSTDTQYF. DNA of the CDR3: TGTGCCTGGATAGCGGGAGGAAGCACAGATACGCAGTATTTT. The V gene is TRBV30, the J gene TRBJ2-3; TRBD2 agrees at 10 bases. Per the germline V gene, CDR1 is GTSNPN and CDR2 is SVGIG (reference sequence). CDR3 length: 14 amino acids. Germline trimming cut 4 bases from V and 0 bases from J; bases unmatched to any gene: 1.

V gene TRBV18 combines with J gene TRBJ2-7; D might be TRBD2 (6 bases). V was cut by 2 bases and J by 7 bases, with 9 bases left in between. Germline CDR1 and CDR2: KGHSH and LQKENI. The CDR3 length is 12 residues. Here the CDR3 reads CASSPIGGEQYF. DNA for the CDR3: TGTGCCAGCTCACCAATCGGGGGAGAGCAGTACTTC. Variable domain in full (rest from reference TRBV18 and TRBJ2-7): NAGVMQNPRHLVRRRGQEARLRCSPMKGHSHVYWYRQLPEEGLKFMVYLQKENIIDESGMPKERFSAEFPKEGPSILRIQQVVRGDSAAYFCASSPIGGEQYFGPGTRLTVT.

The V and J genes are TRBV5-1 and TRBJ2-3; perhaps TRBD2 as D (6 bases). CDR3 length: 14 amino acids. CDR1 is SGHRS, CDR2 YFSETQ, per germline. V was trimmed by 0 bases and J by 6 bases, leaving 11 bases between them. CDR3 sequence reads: CASSLDRGEDTQYF. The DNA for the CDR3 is TGCGCCAGCAGCTTGGATCGCGGGGAGGATACGCAGTATTTT.

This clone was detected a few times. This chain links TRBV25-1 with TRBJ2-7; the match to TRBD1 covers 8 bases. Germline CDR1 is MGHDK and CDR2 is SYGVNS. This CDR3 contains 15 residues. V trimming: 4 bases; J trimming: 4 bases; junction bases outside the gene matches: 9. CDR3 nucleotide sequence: TGTGCCAGCAGTGCTCCCGGGACAGGACCTTACGAGCAGTACTTC. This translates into CASSAPGTGPYEQYF.

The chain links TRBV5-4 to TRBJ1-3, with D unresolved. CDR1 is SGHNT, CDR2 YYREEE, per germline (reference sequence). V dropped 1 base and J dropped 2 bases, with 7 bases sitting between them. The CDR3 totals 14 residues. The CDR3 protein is CASSLRGAGNTIYF. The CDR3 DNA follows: TGTGCCAGCAGCTTGCGGGGTGCTGGAAACACCATATATTTT.

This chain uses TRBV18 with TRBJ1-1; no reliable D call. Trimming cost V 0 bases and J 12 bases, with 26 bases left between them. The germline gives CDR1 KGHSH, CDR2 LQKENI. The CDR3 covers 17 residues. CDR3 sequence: CASSPPSSRQIPSGTFF. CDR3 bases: TGTGCCAGCTCACCACCGTCTTCGAGACAAATTCCCTCGGGGACTTTCTTT.

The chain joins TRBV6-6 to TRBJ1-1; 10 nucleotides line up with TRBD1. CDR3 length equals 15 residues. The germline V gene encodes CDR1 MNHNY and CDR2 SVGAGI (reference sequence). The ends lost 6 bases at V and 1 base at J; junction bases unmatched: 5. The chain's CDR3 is CASRGWDRGNTEAFF. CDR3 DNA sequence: TGTGCCAGCAGGGGGTGGGACAGGGGGAACACTGAAGCTTTCTTT.

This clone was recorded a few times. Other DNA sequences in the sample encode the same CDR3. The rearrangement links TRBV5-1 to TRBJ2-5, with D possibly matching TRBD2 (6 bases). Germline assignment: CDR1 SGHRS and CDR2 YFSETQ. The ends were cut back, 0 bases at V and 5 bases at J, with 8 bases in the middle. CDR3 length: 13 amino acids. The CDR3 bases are TGCGCCAGCAGCTTGGGTGGAGGGGAGACCCAGTACTTC. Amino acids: CASSLGGGETQYF. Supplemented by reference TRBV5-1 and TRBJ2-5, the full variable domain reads KAGVTQTPRYLIKTRGQQVTLSCSPISGHRSVSWYQQTPGQGLQFLFEYFSETQRNKGNFPGRFSGRQFSNSRSEMNVSTLELGDSALYLCASSLGGGETQYFGPGTRLLVL.

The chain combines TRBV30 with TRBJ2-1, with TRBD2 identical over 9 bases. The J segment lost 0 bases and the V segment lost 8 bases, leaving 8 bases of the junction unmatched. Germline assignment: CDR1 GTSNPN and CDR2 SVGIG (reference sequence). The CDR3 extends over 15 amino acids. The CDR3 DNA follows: TGTGCCGGTCTAGCGGGATCGAGCTCCTACAATGAGCAGTTCTTC. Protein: CAGLAGSSSYNEQFF.